This record covers a single TCR beta chain. The sample comes from a study of blood T cell repertoires in COVID-19. Study at large: Collection of acute and convalescent COVID-19 samples took place in the United States, Italy and Spain. From T cells, B-cell-depleted T cells, or PBMCs came the material, which was cDNA or gDNA.

In the authors' methods: By means of reference gene primer amplification, nucleated cell counts were estimated. Measured with immunoSEQ multiplex PCR; TCRdb has only the in-frame clones, and not every one. The DNA gave D and trimming, while V, J and clone size come from that table. The data hold roughly 290,000 clones, with about 88% observed a single time. This clonotype was sampled from a woman aged 55 to 70 with acute or convalescent COVID-19. The sample was peripheral blood.

The CDR3 nucleotides read TGCGCCAGCCTGCGCGGGGGCCACACAGATACGCAGTATTTT. Protein product: CASLRGGHTDTQYF. The chain combines TRBV5-1 with TRBJ2-3; TRBD2 is a possible D gene (7 bases). The germline V gene has CDR1 SGHRS and CDR2 YFSETQ. Between the trimmed V and J ends, which lost 7 bases and 2 bases, there was a span of 14 bases. The length of the CDR3 is 14 residues.